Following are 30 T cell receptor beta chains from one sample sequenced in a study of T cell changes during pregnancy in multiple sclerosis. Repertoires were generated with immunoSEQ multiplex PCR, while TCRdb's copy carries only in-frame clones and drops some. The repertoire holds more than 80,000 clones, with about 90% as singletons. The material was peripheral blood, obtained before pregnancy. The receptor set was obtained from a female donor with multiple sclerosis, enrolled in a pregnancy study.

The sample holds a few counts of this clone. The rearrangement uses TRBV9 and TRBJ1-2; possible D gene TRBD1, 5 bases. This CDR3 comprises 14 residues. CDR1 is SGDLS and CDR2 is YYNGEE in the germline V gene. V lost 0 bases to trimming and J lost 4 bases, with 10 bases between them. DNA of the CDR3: TGTGCCAGCAGCGTAGATTCAGGGCCCTATGGCTACACCTTC. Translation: CASSVDSGPYGYTF.

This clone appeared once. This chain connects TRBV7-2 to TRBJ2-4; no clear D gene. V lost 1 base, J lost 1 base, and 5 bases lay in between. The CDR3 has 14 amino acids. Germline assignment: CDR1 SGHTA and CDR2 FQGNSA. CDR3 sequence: CASSLGGAKNIQYF. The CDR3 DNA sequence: TGTGCCAGCAGCTTAGGAGGCGCCAAAAACATTCAGTACTTC.

The CDR3 nucleotides are TGTGCCAGTACTGCGACAGGAAATAACTATGGCTACACCTTC. Protein: CASTATGNNYGYTF. The rearrangement links TRBV28 to TRBJ1-2; TRBD1 might be the D (6 bases). CDR1 MDHEN and CDR2 SYDVKM come from the germline V gene. The CDR3 totals 14 residues. Trimming pared 9 bases from V and 1 base from J, leaving 15 bases between.

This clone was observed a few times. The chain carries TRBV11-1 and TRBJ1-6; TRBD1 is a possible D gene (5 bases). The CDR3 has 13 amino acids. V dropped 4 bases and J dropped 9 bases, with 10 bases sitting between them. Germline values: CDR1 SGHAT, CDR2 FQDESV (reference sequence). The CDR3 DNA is TGTGCCAGCAGCTCCCAGACAGCTTCACCCCTCCACTTT. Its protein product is CASSSQTASPLHF.

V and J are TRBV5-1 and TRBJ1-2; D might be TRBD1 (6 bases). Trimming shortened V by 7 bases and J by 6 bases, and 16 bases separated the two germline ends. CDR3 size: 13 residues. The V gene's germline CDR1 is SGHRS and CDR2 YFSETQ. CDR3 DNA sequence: TGCGCCAGCGGCCCAGGGGTAGGGCATGGCTACACCTTC. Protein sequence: CASGPGVGHGYTF.

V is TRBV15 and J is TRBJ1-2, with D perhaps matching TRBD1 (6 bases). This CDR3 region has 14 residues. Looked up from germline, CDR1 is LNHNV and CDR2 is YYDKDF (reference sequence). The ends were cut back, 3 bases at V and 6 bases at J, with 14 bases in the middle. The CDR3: CATSSGRGIDGYTF. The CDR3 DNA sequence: TGTGCCACCAGCAGCGGGAGGGGGATCGATGGCTACACCTTC.

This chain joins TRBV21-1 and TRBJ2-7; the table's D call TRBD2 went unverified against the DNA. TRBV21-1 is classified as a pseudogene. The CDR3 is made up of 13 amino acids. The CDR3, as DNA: TGTGCCAGCAGCAATAGCACGACCTACGAGCAGTACTTC. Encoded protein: CASSNSTTYEQYF.

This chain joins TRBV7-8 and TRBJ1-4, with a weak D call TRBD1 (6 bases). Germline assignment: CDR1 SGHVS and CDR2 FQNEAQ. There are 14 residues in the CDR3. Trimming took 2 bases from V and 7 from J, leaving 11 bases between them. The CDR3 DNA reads TGTGCCAGCAGCTTAATACAGGGTGGTGAAAAACTGTTTTTT. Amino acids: CASSLIQGGEKLFF.

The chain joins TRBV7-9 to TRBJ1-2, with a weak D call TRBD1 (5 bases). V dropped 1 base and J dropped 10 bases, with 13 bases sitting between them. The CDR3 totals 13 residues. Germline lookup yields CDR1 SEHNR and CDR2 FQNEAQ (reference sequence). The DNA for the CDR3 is TGTGCCAGCAGCTTAGTGGCCAGGGTGGTCTACACCTTC. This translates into CASSLVARVVYTF.

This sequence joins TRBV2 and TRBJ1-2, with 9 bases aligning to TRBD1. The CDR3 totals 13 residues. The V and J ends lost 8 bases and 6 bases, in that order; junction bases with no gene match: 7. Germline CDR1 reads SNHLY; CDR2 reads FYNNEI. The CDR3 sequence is CASHTGGLDGYTF. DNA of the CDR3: TGTGCCAGCCATACAGGGGGCCTAGATGGCTACACCTTC.

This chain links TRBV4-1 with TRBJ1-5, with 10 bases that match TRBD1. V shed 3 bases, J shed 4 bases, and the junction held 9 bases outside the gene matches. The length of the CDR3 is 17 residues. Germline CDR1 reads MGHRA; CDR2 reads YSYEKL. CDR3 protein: CASSQTRDRGLNQPQHF. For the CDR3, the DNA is TGCGCCAGCAGCCAGACTAGGGACAGGGGCCTTAATCAGCCCCAGCATTTT.

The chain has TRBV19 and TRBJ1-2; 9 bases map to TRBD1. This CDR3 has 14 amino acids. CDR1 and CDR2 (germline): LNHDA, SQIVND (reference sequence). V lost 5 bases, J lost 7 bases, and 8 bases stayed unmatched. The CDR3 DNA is TGTGCCAGTAGTCGTAAGGGACAGGGCTCTGGCTACACCTTC. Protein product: CASSRKGQGSGYTF. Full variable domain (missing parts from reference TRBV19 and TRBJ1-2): DGGITQSPKYLFRKEGQNVTLSCEQNLNHDAMYWYRQDPGQGLRLIYYSQIVNDFQKGDIAEGYSVSREKKESFPLTVTSAQKNPTAFYLCASSRKGQGSGYTFGSGTRLTVV.

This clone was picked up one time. The CDR3 DNA reads TGTGCCAGCAGTGAATCTGTGGGACAGGAATACGAGCAGTACTTC. Amino acid sequence: CASSESVGQEYEQYF. The V and J genes are TRBV2 and TRBJ2-7, with 8 bases fitting TRBD1. J gave up 4 bases and V 2 bases, and 7 bases lay outside the gene matches. The CDR3 length is 15 residues. The germline V gene encodes CDR1 SNHLY and CDR2 FYNNEI.

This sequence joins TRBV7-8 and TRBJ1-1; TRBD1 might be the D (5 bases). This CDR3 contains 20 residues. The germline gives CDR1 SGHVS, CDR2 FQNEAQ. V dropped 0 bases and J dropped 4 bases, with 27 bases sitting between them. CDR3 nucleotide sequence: TGTGCCAGCAGCTTAGCAATTTCAGGGTGGGTTAGGGGTGACGGCACTGAAGCTTTCTTT. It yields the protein CASSLAISGWVRGDGTEAFF. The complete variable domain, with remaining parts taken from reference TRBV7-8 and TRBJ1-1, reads GAGVSQSPRYKVAKRGQDVALRCDPISGHVSLFWYQQALGQGPEFLTYFQNEAQLDKSGLPSDRFFAERPEGSVSTLKIQRTQQEDSAVYLCASSLAISGWVRGDGTEAFFGQGTRLTVV.

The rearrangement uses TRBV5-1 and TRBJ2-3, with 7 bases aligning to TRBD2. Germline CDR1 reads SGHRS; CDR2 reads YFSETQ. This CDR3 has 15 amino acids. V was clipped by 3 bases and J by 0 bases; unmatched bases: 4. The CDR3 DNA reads TGCGCCAGCAGCTGGGGAGGGACTAGCACAGATACGCAGTATTTT. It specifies CASSWGGTSTDTQYF.

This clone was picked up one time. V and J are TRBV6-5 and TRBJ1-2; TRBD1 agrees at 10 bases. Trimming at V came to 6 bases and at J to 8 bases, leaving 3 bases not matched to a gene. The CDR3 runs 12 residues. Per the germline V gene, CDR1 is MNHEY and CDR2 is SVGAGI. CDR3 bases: TGTGCCAGCAGGACAGGGGGCGGAGGCTACACCTTC. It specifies CASRTGGGGYTF.

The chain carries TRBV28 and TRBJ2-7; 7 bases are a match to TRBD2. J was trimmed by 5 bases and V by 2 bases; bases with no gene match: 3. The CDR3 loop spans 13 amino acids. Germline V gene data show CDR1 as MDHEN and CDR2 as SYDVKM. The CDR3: CASSLAGTNEQYF. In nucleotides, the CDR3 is TGTGCCAGCAGTTTAGCGGGGACTAACGAGCAGTACTTC.

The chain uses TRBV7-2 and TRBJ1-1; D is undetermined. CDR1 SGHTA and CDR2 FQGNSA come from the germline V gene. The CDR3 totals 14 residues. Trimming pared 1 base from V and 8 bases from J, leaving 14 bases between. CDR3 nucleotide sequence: TGTGCCAGCAGCTTAGTTGCGGCGGGATCCGAAGCTTTCTTT. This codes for CASSLVAAGSEAFF.

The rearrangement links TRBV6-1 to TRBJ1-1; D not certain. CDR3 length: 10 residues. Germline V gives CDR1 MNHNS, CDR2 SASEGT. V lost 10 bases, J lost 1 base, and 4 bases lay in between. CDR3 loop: CATRNTEAFF. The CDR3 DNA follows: TGTGCCACGAGGAACACTGAAGCTTTCTTT.

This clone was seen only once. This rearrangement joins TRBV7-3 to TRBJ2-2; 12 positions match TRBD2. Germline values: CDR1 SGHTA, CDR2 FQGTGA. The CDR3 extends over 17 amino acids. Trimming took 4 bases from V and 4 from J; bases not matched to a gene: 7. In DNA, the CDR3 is TGTGCCAGCAGCTCCTCTAGCGGGAGGGCGGGCACCGGGGAGCTGTTTTTT. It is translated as CASSSSSGRAGTGELFF.

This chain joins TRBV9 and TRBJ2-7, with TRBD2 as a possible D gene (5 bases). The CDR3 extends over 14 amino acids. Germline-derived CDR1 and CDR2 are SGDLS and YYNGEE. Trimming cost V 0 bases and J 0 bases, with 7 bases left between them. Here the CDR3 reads CASSVASSSYEQYF. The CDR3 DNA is TGTGCCAGCAGCGTAGCTAGCAGCTCCTACGAGCAGTACTTC.

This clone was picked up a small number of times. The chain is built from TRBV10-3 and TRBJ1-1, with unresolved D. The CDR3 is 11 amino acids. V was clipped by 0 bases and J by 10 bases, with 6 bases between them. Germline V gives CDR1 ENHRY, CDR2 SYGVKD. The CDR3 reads CAISESGGAFF. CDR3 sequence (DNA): TGTGCCATCAGTGAGTCCGGTGGAGCTTTCTTT.

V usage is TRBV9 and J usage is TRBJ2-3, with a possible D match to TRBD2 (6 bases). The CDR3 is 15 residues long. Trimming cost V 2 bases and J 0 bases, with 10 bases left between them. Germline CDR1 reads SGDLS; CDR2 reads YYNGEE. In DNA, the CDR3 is TGTGCCAGCAGCGTCGCCGGGACTAGCACAGATACGCAGTATTTT. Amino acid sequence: CASSVAGTSTDTQYF.

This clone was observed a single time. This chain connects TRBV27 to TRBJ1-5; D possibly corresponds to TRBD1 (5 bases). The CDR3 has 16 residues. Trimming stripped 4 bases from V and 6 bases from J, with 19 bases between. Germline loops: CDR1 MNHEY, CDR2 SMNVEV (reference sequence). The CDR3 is CASSSSLGRVRQPQHF. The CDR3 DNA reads TGTGCCAGCAGTTCCTCTTTAGGCAGGGTTCGTCAGCCCCAGCATTTT.

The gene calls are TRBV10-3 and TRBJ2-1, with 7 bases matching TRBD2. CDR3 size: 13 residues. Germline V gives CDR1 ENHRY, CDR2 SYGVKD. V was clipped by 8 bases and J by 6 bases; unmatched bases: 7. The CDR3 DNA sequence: TGTGCCATCGAAGGGGAGGGCGGCAATGAGCAGTTCTTC. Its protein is CAIEGEGGNEQFF.

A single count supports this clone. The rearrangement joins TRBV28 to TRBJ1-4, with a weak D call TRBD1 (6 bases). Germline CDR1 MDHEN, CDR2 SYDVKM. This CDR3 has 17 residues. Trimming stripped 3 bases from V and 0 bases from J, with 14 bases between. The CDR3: CASSFARGRPTNEKLFF. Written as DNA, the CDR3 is TGTGCCAGCAGTTTTGCCAGGGGTAGGCCAACTAATGAAAAACTGTTTTTT.

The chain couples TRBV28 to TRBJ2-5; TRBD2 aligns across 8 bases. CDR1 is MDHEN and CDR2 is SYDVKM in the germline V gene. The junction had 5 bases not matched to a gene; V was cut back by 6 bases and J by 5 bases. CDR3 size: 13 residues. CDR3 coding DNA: TGTGCCAGCAGGGGGACTAGTTCCGAGACCCAGTACTTC. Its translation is CASRGTSSETQYF.

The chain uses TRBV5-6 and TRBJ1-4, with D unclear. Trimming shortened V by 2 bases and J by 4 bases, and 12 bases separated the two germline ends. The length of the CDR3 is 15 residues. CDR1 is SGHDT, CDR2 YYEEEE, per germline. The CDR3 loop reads CASSLGWGVNEKLFF. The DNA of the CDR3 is TGTGCCAGCAGCTTAGGATGGGGAGTTAATGAAAAACTGTTTTTT.

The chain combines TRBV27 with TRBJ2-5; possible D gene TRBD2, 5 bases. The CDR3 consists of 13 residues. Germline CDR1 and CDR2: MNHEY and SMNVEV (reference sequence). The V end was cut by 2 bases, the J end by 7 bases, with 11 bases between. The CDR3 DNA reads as TGTGCCAGCAGTTTAAGGCCAGAGGGGACCCAGTACTTC. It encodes CASSLRPEGTQYF.

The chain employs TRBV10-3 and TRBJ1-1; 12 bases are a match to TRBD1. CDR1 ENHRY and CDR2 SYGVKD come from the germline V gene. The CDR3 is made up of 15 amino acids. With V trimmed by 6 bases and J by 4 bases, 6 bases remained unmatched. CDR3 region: CAISRGGQGATEAFF. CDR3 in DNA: TGTGCCATCAGCCGAGGGGGACAGGGGGCCACTGAAGCTTTCTTT.